The TCR beta chain under discussion was sequenced for a study of control samples from healthy donors and cancer patients. Clones were sequenced by immunoSEQ multiplex PCR, and TCRdb holds only the in-frame ones, with some missing. The sample lists around 110,000 clones; over 90% were seen once. Trimming shortened V by 0 bases and J by 1 base, and 17 bases separated the two germline ends. Germline-derived CDR1 and CDR2 are SGHRS and YFSETQ. This CDR3 has 19 amino acids. The TCR was taken from a man younger than 45 in good health. V is TRBV5-1 and J is TRBJ2-6, with D uncertain. The material sequenced was blood. The CDR3 region has the DNA TGCGCCAGCAGCTTGGATCCCTATCCAAGCAATTCTGGGGCCAACGTCCTGACTTTC. It codes for CASSLDPYPSNSGANVLTF.